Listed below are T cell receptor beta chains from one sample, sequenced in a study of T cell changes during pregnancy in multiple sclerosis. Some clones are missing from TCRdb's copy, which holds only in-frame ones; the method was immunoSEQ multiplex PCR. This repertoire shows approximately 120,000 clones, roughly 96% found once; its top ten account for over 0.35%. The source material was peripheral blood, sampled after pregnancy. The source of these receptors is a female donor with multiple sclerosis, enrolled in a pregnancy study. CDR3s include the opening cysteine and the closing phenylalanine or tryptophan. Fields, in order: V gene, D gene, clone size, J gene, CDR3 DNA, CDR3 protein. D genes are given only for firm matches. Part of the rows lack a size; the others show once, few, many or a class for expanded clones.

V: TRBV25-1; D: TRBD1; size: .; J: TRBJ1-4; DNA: TGTGCCAGCAGCGATCCGGGACAGATAAATGAAAAACTGTTTTTT; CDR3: CASSDPGQINEKLFF
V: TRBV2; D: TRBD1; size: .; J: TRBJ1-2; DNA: TGTGCCAGCAGTGAATCGAGGGGGCAGAGGGAGGGCTACACCTTC; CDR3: CASSESRGQREGYTF
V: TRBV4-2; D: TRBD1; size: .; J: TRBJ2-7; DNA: TGTGCCAGCAGCCCGGACAGGGGACCCTACGAGCAGTACTTC; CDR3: CASSPDRGPYEQYF
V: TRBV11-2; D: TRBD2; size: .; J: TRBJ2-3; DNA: TGTGCCAGCAGCGGTAGTATCCTTGGACTAGCGGGAACAGATACGCAGTATTTT; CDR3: CASSGSILGLAGTDTQYF
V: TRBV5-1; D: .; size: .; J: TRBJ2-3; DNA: TGCGCCAGCAGCACCCCGACAGGAGCCACAGATACGCAGTATTTT; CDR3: CASSTPTGATDTQYF
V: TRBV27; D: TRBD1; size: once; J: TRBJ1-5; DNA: TGTGCCAGCAGTCCGTACAGGGGAAGAGGCAATCAGCCCCAGCATTTT; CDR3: CASSPYRGRGNQPQHF
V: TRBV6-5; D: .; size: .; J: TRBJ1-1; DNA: TGTGCCAGTTTCCTCGGGGGGCCGGGTACTGAAGCTTTCTTT; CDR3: CASFLGGPGTEAFF
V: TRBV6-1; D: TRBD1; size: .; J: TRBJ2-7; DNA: TGTGCCAGTAGTTGGGGGACAGGGGGGGACGAGCAGTACTTC; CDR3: CASSWGTGGDEQYF
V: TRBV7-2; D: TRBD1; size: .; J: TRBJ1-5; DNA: TGTGCCAGCAGCGCTGGGACAGGGAAAATCAGGCCCCAGCATTTT; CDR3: CASSAGTGKIRPQHF
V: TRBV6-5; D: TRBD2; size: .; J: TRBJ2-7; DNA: TGTGCCAGCAGTTACGGTGGGACTAGCGGGAGTTACGAGCAGTACTTC; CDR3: CASSYGGTSGSYEQYF
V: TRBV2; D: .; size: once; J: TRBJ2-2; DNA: TGTGCCAGCAGTTGGCAGATGAACACCGGGGAGCTGTTTTTT; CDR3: CASSWQMNTGELFF
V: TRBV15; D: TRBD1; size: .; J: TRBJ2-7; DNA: TGTGCCACCAGCAGAGTAGGGACAGGTGGCGAGCAGTACTTC; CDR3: CATSRVGTGGEQYF
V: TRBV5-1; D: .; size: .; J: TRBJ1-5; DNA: TGCGCCAGCAGCCCGAACTATAGCAATCAGCCCCAGCATTTT; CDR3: CASSPNYSNQPQHF
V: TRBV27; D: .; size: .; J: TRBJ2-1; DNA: TGTGCCAGCAGTTTATACCCAGTTTTGCAGTCTTCCTACAATGAGCAGTTCTTC; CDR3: CASSLYPVLQSSYNEQFF
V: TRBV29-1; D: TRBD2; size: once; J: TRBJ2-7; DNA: TGCAGCGTTGCCCCAGGGTGGGCTAGCGGGTTTTTCTACGAGCAGTACTTC; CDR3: CSVAPGWASGFFYEQYF
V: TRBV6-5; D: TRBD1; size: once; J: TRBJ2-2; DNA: TGTGCCAGCAGCGCGACAGGGGGAAGGCTGTTTTTT; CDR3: CASSATGGRLFF
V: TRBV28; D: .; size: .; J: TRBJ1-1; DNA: TGTGCCAGCAGTGTAGTGAGTGAAGCTTTCTTT; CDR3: CASSVVSEAFF
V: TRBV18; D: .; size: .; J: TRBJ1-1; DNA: TGTGCCAGTCAGACATCAAACACTGAAGCTTTCTTT; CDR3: CASQTSNTEAFF